This T cell receptor beta chain was retrieved from a study of human T cells and chemical hapten exposure. Noted time point: patch test 1, 2 weeks after DPC sensitization. Treatment reported: therapeutic diphenylcyclopropenone sensitization with weekly scalp DPC. The CDR3 spans 17 residues. J gave up 7 bases and V 5 bases, and 14 bases lay outside the gene matches. Germline CDR1 and CDR2: SGHTA and FQGNSA. TCRdb called the RACE reads again in MiXCR, with one record for every CDR3 protein. Of 55,000 to 85,000 distinct CDR3 sequences detected, around 9.5% appear once; the ten largest clones hold over 3%. This clonotype showed up many times.

This receptor was identified in a woman aged 40 to 50 with alopecia areata. Some clones in this sample may be carry-over from other donors' samples. V usage is TRBV7-2 and J usage is TRBJ2-3, with 11 bases fitting TRBD2. Sample: whole blood, taken in connection with sensitization to the hapten diphenylcyclopropenone (DPC). The CDR3 nucleotides are TGTGCCAGCAGCCCTTTAGCGGGGGGGGTCCTGCAGCATACGCAGTATTTT. Translated: CASSPLAGGVLQHTQYF.